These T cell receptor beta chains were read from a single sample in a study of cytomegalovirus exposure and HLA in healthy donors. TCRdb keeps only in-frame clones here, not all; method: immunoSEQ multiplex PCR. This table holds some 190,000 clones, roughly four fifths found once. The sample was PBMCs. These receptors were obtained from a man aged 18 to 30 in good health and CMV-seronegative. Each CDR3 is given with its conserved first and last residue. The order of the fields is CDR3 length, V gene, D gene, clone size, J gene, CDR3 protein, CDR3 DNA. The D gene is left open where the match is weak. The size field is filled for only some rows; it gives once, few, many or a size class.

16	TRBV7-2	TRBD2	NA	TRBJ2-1	CASSSLSGGPYNEQFF	TGTGCCAGCAGCTCCCTTAGCGGGGGACCCTACAATGAGCAGTTCTTC
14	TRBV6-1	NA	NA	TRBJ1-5	CASSESDRFQPQHF	TGTGCCAGCAGTGAATCAGACAGGTTCCAGCCCCAGCATTTT
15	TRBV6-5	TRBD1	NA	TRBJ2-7	CASSYSARGPDEQYF	TGTGCCAGCAGTTACTCGGCCAGGGGGCCGGACGAGCAGTACTTC
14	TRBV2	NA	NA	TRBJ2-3	CASTAGYSTDTQYF	TGTGCCAGCACTGCGGGGTATAGCACAGATACGCAGTATTTT
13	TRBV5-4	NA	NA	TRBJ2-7	CASSLSGAYEQYF	TGTGCCAGCAGCTTGTCGGGTGCCTACGAGCAGTACTTC
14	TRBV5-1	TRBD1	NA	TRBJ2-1	CASSPRTGENEQFF	TGCGCCAGCAGCCCGCGGACAGGGGAGAATGAGCAGTTCTTC
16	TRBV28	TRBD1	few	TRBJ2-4	CASSSSWGQGRDIQYF	TGTGCCAGCAGTTCCTCATGGGGACAGGGACGGGACATTCAGTACTTC
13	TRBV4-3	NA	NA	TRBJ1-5	CASSLYSNQPQHF	TGCGCCAGCAGCCTGTATAGCAATCAGCCCCAGCATTTT
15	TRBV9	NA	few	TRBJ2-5	CASSAIATRQETQYF	TGTGCCAGCAGCGCGATTGCTACCCGGCAAGAGACCCAGTACTTC
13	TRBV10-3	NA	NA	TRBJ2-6	CAVADSGANVLTF	TGTGCCGTGGCCGACTCTGGGGCCAACGTCCTGACTTTC